The clone carrying this T cell receptor beta chain is labeled as large (0.1 to 1%). These data come from a study of patients and donors after allogeneic stem cell transplantation. TCRdb fed the RT-PCR reads into MiXCR, producing one record per CDR3 protein. The table records 2,200 or so distinct CDR3 sequences, around 30% of them present only once. Trimming shortened V by 4 bases and J by 7 bases, and 8 bases separated the two germline ends. The germline gives CDR1 SGHTA, CDR2 FQGNSA. The CDR3 extends over 12 amino acids. Sequenced: blood, either unsorted or a sorted T cell fraction (not recorded which). This receptor was obtained from a human donor who was either an allogeneic HSCT recipient or a stem cell or donor lymphocyte infusion donor (not recorded which). It is not recorded whose cells these are; they may come from a transplant donor. The V and J genes are TRBV7-2 and TRBJ2-1; D tentatively fits TRBD1 or TRBD2 (5 bases each). The CDR3 sequence: CASSSGANEQFF. DNA of the CDR3: TGTGCCAGCAGCTCCGGGGCGAATGAGCAGTTCTTC. Looking up the rest from reference TRBV7-2 and TRBJ2-1 gives the full variable domain: GAGVSQSPSNKVTEKGKDVELRCDPISGHTALYWYRQSLGQGLEFLIYFQGNSAPDKSGLPSDRFSAERTGGSVSTLTIQRTQQEDSAVYLCASSSGANEQFFGPGTRLTVL.